This passage covers 2 T cell receptor beta chains from one sample sequenced in a study of cytomegalovirus exposure and HLA in healthy donors. With 60 Vbeta and 13 Jbeta primers, the PCR was carried out. Repertoires were generated with immunoSEQ multiplex PCR, while TCRdb's copy carries only in-frame clones and drops some. This table has roughly 290,000 clones, around 90% appearing once. The specimen was PBMCs. These receptors came from a woman aged 18-29 years in good health and CMV-seronegative.

The chain links TRBV5-1 to TRBJ2-1; a weak D match, TRBD1 (6 bases). This CDR3 has 14 amino acids. From germline, CDR1 is SGHRS and CDR2 YFSETQ. Trimming removed 4 bases from V and 8 bases from J, with 16 bases in between. The CDR3 DNA is TGCGCCAGCAGCGAAACAGGGTCGGGGTATGAGCAGTTCTTC. This gives the protein CASSETGSGYEQFF.

The rearrangement links TRBV19 to TRBJ1-5, with 8 bases that match TRBD1. The germline V gene has CDR1 LNHDA and CDR2 SQIVND (reference sequence). Unmatched junction bases numbered 18, after V lost 7 bases and J lost 4 bases. There are 18 residues in the CDR3. The CDR3 coding sequence is TGTGCCAGTACCGGGGGGACAGGCGCCATTAGCGGGAATCAGCCCCAGCATTTT. Its protein product is CASTGGTGAISGNQPQHF.